The 10 T cell receptor beta chains presented below share a single source sample, sequenced in a study of CD8 T cells in Susac syndrome. Random hexamers were used to reverse transcribe roughly 0.5 to 1 ug of RNA. In TCRdb, the immunoSEQ multiplex PCR reads were re-called with MiXCR into one record per CDR3 protein. The profile shows around 280,000 distinct CDR3 sequences, roughly 85% of them singletons. Material: CD8+ T cells from PBMCs. These receptors all come from a human donor with multiple sclerosis.

The chain combines TRBV12-3 or TRBV12-4 with TRBJ2-4, with a possible D match to TRBD2 (5 bases). CDR3 length: 17 residues. The germline V and J ends were trimmed by 5 bases and 0 bases, with 17 bases remaining between them. The CDR3 bases are TGTGCCAGCAGTCCCGACGACGGAGGTTTAGCCAAAAACATTCAGTACTTC. Its protein product is CASSPDDGGLAKNIQYF.

V and J are TRBV29-1 and TRBJ1-1; D is possibly TRBD1 (6 bases). Germline lookup yields CDR1 SQVTM and CDR2 ANQGSEA. V was cut by 7 bases and J by 0 bases, with 9 bases left in between. This CDR3 is built from 12 residues. CDR3 nucleotide sequence: TGCAGCGACAGGGATCTGAACACTGAAGCTTTCTTT. It encodes CSDRDLNTEAFF.

V and J are TRBV4-2 and TRBJ1-2, with 7 bases matching TRBD1. The CDR3 runs 13 residues. V dropped 3 bases and J dropped 4; count of bases not matched to a gene: 2. Germline CDR1 and CDR2: LGHNA and YNFKEQ. As DNA, the CDR3 is TGTGCCAGCAGCCAGGACAGGTCCTATGGCTACACCTTC. Its protein product is CASSQDRSYGYTF.

This clonotype is a singleton in its sample. CDR3: CASSVGANTEAFF. The CDR3 nucleotides are TGTGCCAGCAGCGTCGGCGCGAACACTGAAGCTTTCTTT. This chain connects TRBV9 to TRBJ1-1; D gene ambiguous. Germline V CDR1 and CDR2: SGDLS, YYNGEE. This CDR3 has 13 amino acids. V lost 2 bases and J lost 1, with 6 bases in between. The full variable domain, completed using reference TRBV9 and TRBJ1-1, is DSGVTQTPKHLITATGQRVTLRCSPRSGDLSVYWYQQSLDQGLQFLIQYYNGEERAKGNILERFSAQQFPDLHSELNLSSLELGDSALYFCASSVGANTEAFFGQGTRLTVV.

This clonotype came up a few times. The chain links TRBV7-9 to TRBJ1-1; no clear D gene. This CDR3 is built from 13 residues. V was pared by 3 bases and J by 4 bases, with 9 bases between. Germline V gene lookup returns CDR1 SEHNR and CDR2 FQNEAQ (reference sequence). CDR3 residues: CASSFGGPTEAFF. DNA of the CDR3: TGTGCCAGCAGCTTCGGCGGCCCCACTGAAGCTTTCTTT. Variable domain in full (rest from reference TRBV7-9 and TRBJ1-1): DTGVSQNPRHKITKRGQNVTFRCDPISEHNRLYWYRQTLGQGPEFLTYFQNEAQLEKSRLLSDRFSAERPKGSFSTLEIQRTEQGDSAMYLCASSFGGPTEAFFGQGTRLTVV.

This rearrangement joins TRBV19 to TRBJ1-2; 7 nucleotides agree with TRBD1. CDR3 length: 14 residues. Looked up from germline, CDR1 is LNHDA and CDR2 is SQIVND (reference sequence). Germline trimming cut 5 bases from V and 7 bases from J; bases unmatched to any gene: 10. For the CDR3, the DNA is TGTGCCAGTAGTCGACAGGGAAAGGCGCGTGGCTACACCTTC. Amino acids: CASSRQGKARGYTF.

V gene TRBV27 combines with J gene TRBJ2-7; D tentatively reads TRBD1 or TRBD2 (5 bases each). This CDR3 comprises 17 residues. Trimming took off 5 bases at V and 2 bases at J, with 22 bases between the two ends. Germline V gene data show CDR1 as MNHEY and CDR2 as SMNVEV (reference sequence). CDR3 loop: CASSPLGTRKRAYEQYF. As DNA, the CDR3 is TGTGCCAGCAGTCCCCTAGGGACCCGCAAAAGGGCCTACGAGCAGTACTTC.

This clonotype was counted only a few times. The chain has TRBV10-1 and TRBJ2-7; D not certain. The CDR3 length is 13 residues. Germline CDR1 WNHNN, CDR2 SYGVQD (reference sequence). Trimming stripped 2 bases from V and 5 bases from J, with 10 bases between. In DNA form, the CDR3 reads TGCGCCAGCAGTGAGCGCCGGATCGACGAGCAGTACTTC. This gives the protein CASSERRIDEQYF.

The gene calls are TRBV7-9 and TRBJ1-1, with unresolved D. CDR3 size: 15 residues. Germline-derived CDR1 and CDR2 are SEHNR and FQNEAQ (reference sequence). V lost 4 bases and J lost 5, with 17 bases in between. The CDR3 nucleotides are TGTGCCAGCAGCTCGTCAGTCGGGTCGAGGACTGAAGCTTTCTTT. Translating it yields CASSSSVGSRTEAFF.

The V call is TRBV20-1, the J call TRBJ2-7; TRBD1 aligns across 7 bases. J was trimmed by 7 bases and V by 7 bases; bases with no gene match: 7. Germline lookup yields CDR1 DFQATT and CDR2 SNEGSKA (reference sequence). CDR3 size: 11 residues. DNA of the CDR3: TGCAGTGGCAGGGGGACAGTGGAGCAGTACTTC. Translated: CSGRGTVEQYF.